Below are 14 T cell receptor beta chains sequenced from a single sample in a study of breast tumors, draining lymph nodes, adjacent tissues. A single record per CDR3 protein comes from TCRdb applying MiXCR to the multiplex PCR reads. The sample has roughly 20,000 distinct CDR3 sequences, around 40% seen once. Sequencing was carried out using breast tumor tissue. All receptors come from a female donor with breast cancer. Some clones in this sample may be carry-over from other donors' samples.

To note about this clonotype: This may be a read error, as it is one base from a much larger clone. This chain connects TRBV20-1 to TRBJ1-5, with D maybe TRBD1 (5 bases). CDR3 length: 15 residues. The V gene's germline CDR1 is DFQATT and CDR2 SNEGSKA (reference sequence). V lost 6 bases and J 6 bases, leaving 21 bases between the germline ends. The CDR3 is CSAAVQGRGTQPQHF. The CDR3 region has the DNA TGCAGTGCAGCCGTCCAGGGACGAGGCACTCAGCCCCAGCATTTT.

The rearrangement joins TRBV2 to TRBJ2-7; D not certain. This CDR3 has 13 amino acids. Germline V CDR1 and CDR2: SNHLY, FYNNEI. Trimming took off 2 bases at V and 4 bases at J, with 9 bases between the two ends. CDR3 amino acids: CASSELWGYEQYF. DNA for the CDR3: TGTGCCAGCAGTGAACTGTGGGGTTACGAGCAGTACTTC.

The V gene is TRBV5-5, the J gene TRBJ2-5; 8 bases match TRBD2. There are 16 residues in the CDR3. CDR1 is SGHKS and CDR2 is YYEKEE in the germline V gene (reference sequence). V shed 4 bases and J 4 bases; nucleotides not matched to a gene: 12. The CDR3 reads CASSQIPGLGRETQYF. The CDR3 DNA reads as TGTGCCAGCAGCCAGATACCGGGACTAGGGCGAGAGACCCAGTACTTC.

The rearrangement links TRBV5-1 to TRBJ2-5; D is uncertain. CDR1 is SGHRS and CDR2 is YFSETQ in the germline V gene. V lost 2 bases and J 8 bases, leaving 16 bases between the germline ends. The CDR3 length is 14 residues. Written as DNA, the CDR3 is TGCGCCAGCAGCTTAGACGTCGTGAGAGACACCCAGTACTTC. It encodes CASSLDVVRDTQYF.

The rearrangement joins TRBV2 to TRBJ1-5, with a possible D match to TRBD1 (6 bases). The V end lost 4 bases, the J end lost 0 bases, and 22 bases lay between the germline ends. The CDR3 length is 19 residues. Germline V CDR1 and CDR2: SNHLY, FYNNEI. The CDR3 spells CASSGGLSGASVSNQPQHF. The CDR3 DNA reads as TGTGCCAGCAGTGGGGGCTTATCGGGGGCCTCGGTTAGCAATCAGCCCCAGCATTTT.

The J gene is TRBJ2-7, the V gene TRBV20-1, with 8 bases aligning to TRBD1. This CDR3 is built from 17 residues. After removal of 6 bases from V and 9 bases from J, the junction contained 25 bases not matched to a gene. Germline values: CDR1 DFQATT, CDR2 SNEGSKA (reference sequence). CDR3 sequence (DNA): TGCAGTGCCAGCAGCCAATTTTCGGGACAGGCTTTACGTGGGCAGTACTTC. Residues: CSASSQFSGQALRGQYF.

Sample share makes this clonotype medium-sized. This CDR3 reads CAWRGTEKAPLHF. CDR3 nucleotides: TGTGCCTGGAGGGGGACAGAGAAAGCACCCCTCCACTTT. The chain couples TRBV30 to TRBJ1-6, with 7 bases that match TRBD1. V lost 3 bases to trimming and J lost 11 bases; unmatched junction nucleotides: 7. The CDR3 is 13 amino acids. Germline lookup yields CDR1 GTSNPN and CDR2 SVGIG (reference sequence).

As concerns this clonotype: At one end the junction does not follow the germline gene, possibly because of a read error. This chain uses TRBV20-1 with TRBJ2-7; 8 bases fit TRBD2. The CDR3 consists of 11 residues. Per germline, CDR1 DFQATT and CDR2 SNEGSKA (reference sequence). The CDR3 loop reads CSARYSAGVWF. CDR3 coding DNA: TGCAGTGCTAGATACTCAGCGGGGGTCTGGTTC.

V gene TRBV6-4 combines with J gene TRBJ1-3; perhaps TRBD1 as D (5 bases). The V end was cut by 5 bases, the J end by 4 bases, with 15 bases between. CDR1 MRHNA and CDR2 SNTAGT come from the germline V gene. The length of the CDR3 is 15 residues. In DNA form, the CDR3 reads TGTGCCAGCAGTCAGGGACTGGATCTAGGAAACACCATATATTTT. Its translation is CASSQGLDLGNTIYF.

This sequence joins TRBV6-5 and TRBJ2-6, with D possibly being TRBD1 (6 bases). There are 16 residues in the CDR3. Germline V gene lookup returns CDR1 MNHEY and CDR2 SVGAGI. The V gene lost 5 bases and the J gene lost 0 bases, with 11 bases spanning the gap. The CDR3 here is CASSRGTHSGANVLTF. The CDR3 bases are TGTGCCAGCAGTCGAGGGACACACTCTGGGGCCAACGTCCTGACTTTC.

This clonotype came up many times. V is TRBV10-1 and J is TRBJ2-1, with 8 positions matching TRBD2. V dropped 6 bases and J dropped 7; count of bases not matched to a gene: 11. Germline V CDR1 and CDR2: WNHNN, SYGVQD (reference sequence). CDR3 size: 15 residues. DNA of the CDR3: TGCGCCAGCAGCCCCGAGGGACTAGGAAAGAATGAGCAGTTCTTC. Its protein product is CASSPEGLGKNEQFF.

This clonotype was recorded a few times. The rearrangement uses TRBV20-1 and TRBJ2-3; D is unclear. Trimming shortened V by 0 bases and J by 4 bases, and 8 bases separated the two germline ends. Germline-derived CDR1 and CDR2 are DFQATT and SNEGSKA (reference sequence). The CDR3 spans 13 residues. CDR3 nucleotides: TGCAGTGCTAGAGATTTCGGTTCAGATACGCAGTATTTT. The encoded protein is CSARDFGSDTQYF.

The CDR3 DNA reads as TGTGCCAGCAGTTTAATTGGGGGCGCAAATCAGCCCCAGCATTTT. The encoded protein is CASSLIGGANQPQHF. This rearrangement joins TRBV12-3 or TRBV12-4 to TRBJ1-5, with D possibly being TRBD1 (6 bases). V lost 2 bases and J lost 4, with 12 bases in between. This CDR3 contains 15 residues.

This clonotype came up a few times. The CDR3 nucleotides read TGTGCCAGCAGCGGGACGCCGATCTCTGGAAACACCATATATTTT. Translated: CASSGTPISGNTIYF. V gene TRBV9 combines with J gene TRBJ1-3; D is unclear. The CDR3 totals 15 residues. Germline V CDR1 and CDR2: SGDLS, YYNGEE. Trimming left V 3 bases short and J 0 bases short, with 10 bases between.